The TCR beta chain under discussion was sequenced for a study of cytomegalovirus exposure and HLA in healthy donors. To note about this clone: Antigen specificity is unknown.

Trimming took 6 bases from V and 4 from J, leaving 13 bases between them. The CDR3 has 14 amino acids. In germline, CDR1 is SNHLY, CDR2 FYNNEI. Some clones are missing from TCRdb's copy, which holds only in-frame ones; the method was immunoSEQ multiplex PCR. The sample has 150,000 to 200,000 clones; roughly 81% are singletons. Points from the study as a whole: Most sequenced TCRs were rare (though some public TCRs occurred in many donors).

Input material: PBMCs. This clonotype was obtained from a woman in her 30s in good health and CMV-seronegative. The V gene is TRBV2, the J gene TRBJ1-5; a weak D match, TRBD1 (5 bases). The CDR3 is CASRATGPNQPQHF. The CDR3 DNA reads as TGTGCCAGCAGAGCAACAGGACCGAATCAGCCCCAGCATTTT. The full variable domain, completed using reference TRBV2 and TRBJ1-5, is EPEVTQTPSHQVTQMGQEVILRCVPISNHLYFYWYRQILGQKVEFLVSFYNNEISEKSEIFDDQFSVERPDGSNFTLKIRSTKLEDSAMYFCASRATGPNQPQHFGDGTRLSIL.